This T cell receptor beta chain was captured in a study of identifying expanded T cells in peripheral blood (dated by TCRdb to about 2019). With respect to the entire study: Technical replicates were generated by sequencing separate aliquots of the same genomic DNA pool, with four replicates compared pairwise.

TCRbeta CDR3 regions were profiled by bias-controlled multiplex PCR amplification of genomic DNA with the immunoSEQ Assay. In the paper's pipeline: The absolute abundance of each unique TCRbeta CDR3 region was quantified after sequences were collapsed and filtered. Two models were used to test differential abundance: a binomial model (Fisher-equivalent) and a beta-binomial model that adds time-dependent variance fitted from healthy donors. Any clone with fewer than 5 combined templates was excluded, and a clone was called differentially abundant if its Benjamini-Hochberg FDR was below 0.01. Beta-binomial variance was modeled as a function of total template count across the two samples using the form v = (b*log(k)+a)^2. This immuneACCESS table, as held by TCRdb, lists in-frame sequences with V and J called but not all clones. Of the missing ones, under half trace to an unresolved V gene in checked studies; the others have no known cause. From that table come the V and J calls and clone size; the DNA was used to work out D and trimming. The sample table records tens of thousands of clones; approximately 90% of these occur just once. Over 15% of the sample belongs to the ten largest clones.

Of note for this clone: Its antigen is still unknown. One base away there is no much larger clone; base qualities are not given.

During the collection period, no infections or other immune events were recorded for the healthy donors. Time-dependent variance in a beta-binomial model of T-cell clone differential abundance was calibrated using healthy-donor blood repertoires as a training cohort. The training cohort was composed of roughly 10 healthy donors, 3 female and 7 male. Donor ages ranged from about 29 to 65 years, with an average of approximately 43 years. Whole blood was collected from each healthy donor at three time points spaced two weeks apart and obtained from a commercial supplier. Genomic DNA was extracted from unsorted whole blood for immunosequencing. Study-wide findings and limitations: It was expected by the authors that biological variance in healthy repertoires might increase further over much longer intervals, such as months to years. Approximately 1.2 differentially abundant clones were flagged by the binomial model between technical replicates, whereas about 17 and 20 were flagged over two weeks and four weeks, respectively. Across all healthy-donor time intervals, the beta-binomial model significantly lowered both the number of clones called differentially abundant and the false-positive rate. For all healthy donors, the variance in clone template counts between roughly 2-week samples rose significantly as total template count increased.

The germline V gene yields MGHDK for CDR1 and SYGVNS for CDR2. The CDR3 runs 16 amino acids, cysteine and phenylalanine included. Only the CDR3 region is kept as DNA, spanning 48 bases read in frame from base 1. A distance of 18 bases separates the germline ends of V and J, which lose 3 bases and 6 bases respectively. The chain is encoded by TRBV25-1 joined to TRBJ1-5, with TRBD1 tentatively as D gene (6 bases match). The TCR comes from a person between 18 and 75 years old in good health. Sequencing was done on a sample of blood. Here is the DNA: TGTGCCAGCAGTGATTCCAGGGGAGGAAGGGGTCAGCCCCAGCATTTT. Translated, this is CASSDSRGGRGQPQHF.